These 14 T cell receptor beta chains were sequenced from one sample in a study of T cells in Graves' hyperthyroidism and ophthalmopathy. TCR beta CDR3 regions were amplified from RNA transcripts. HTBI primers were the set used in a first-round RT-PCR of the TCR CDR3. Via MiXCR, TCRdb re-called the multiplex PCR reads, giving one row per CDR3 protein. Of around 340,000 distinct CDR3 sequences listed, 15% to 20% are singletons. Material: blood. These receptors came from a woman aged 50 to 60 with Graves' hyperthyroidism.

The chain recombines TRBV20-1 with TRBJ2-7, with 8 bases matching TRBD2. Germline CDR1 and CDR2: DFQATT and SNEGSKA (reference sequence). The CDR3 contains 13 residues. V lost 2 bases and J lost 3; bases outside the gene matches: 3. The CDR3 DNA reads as TGCAGTGCTAGATCTAGCGGGCGCTACGAGCAGTACTTC. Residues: CSARSSGRYEQYF.

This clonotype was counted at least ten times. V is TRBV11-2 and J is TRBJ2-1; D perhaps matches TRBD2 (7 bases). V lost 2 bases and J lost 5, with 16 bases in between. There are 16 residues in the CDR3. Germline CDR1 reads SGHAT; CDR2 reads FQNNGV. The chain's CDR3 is CASSLFGGGTNNEQFF. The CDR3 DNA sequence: TGTGCCAGCAGCTTATTCGGCGGGGGCACCAACAATGAGCAGTTCTTC. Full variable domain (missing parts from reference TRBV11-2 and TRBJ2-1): EAGVAQSPRYKIIEKRQSVAFWCNPISGHATLYWYQQILGQGPKLLIQFQNNGVVDDSQLPKDRFSAERLKGVDSTLKIQPAKLEDSAVYLCASSLFGGGTNNEQFFGPGTRLTVL.

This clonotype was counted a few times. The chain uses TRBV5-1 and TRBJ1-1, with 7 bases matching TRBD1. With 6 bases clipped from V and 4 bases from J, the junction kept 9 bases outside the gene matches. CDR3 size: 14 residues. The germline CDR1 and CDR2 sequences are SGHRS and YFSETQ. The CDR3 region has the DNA TGCGCCAGCACGCTATCAGGGGGTAGCACTGAAGCTTTCTTT. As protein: CASTLSGGSTEAFF.

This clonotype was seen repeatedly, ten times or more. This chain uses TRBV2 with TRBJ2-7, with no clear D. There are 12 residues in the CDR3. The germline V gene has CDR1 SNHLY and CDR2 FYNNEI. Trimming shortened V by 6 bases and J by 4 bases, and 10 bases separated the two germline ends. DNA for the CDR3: TGTGCCAGCAGCCTTAACATGTACGAGCAGTACGTC. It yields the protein CASSLNMYEQYV.

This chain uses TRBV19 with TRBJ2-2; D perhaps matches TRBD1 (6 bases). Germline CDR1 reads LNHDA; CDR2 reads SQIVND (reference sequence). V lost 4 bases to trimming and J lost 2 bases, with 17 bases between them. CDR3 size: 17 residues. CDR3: CASSTGARGDNTGELFF. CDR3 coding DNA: TGTGCCAGTAGTACCGGGGCCAGGGGCGATAACACCGGGGAGCTGTTTTTT. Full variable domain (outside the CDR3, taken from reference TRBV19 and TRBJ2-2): DGGITQSPKYLFRKEGQNVTLSCEQNLNHDAMYWYRQDPGQGLRLIYYSQIVNDFQKGDIAEGYSVSREKKESFPLTVTSAQKNPTAFYLCASSTGARGDNTGELFFGEGSRLTVL.

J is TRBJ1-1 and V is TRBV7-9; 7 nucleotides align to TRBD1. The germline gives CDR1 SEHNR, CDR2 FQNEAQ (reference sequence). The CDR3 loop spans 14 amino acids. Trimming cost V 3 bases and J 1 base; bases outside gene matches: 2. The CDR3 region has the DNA TGTGCCAGCAGCTTTAGACAGGGGAACACTGAAGCTTTCTTT. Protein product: CASSFRQGNTEAFF.

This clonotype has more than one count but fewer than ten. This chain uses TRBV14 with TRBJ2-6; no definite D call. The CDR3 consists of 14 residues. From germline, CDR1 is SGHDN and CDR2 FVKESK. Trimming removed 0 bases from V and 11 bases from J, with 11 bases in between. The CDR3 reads CASSQETIVDVLTF. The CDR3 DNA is TGTGCCAGCAGCCAAGAAACGATTGTCGACGTCCTGACTTTC.

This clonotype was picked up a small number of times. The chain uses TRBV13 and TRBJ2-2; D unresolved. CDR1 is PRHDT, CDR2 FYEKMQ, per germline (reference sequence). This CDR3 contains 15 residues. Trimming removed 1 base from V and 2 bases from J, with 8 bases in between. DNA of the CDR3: TGTGCCAGCAGCTTAGAATTTGATAACACCGGGGAGCTGTTTTTT. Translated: CASSLEFDNTGELFF.

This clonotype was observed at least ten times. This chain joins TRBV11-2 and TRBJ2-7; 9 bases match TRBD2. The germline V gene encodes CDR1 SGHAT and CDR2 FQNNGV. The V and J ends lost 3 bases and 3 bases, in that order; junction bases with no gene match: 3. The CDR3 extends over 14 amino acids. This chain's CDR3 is CASSFLREGYEQYF. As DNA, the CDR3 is TGTGCCAGCAGCTTTCTGCGGGAGGGCTACGAGCAGTACTTC.

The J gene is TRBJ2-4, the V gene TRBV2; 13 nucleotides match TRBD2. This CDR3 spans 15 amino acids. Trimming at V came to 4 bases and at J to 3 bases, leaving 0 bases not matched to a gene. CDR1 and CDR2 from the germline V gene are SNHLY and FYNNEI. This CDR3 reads CASSGTSGSKNIQYF. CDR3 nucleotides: TGTGCCAGCAGTGGGACTAGCGGGAGCAAAAACATTCAGTACTTC.

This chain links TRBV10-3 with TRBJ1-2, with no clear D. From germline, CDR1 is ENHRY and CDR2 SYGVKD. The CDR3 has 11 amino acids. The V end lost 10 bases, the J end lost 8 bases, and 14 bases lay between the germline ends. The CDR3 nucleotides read TGTGCCAGCAGCGCCGCAGGAGGCTACACCTTC. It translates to CASSAAGGYTF.

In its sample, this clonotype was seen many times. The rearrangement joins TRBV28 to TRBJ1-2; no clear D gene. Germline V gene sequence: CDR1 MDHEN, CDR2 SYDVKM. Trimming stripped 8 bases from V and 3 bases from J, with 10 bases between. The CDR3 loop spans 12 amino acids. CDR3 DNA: TGTGCCAGCGGGAGGAGGCACTATGGCTACACCTTC. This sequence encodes CASGRRHYGYTF.

DNA of the CDR3: TGCGCCAGCAGCTTGGCCTGGGGGTATGGGCTGTTCTTC. It is translated as CASSLAWGYGLFF. This chain uses TRBV5-1 with TRBJ2-1; D tentatively fits TRBD1 or TRBD2 (5 bases each). CDR1 and CDR2 (germline): SGHRS, YFSETQ. The CDR3 covers 13 residues. Trimming cost V 0 bases and J 15 bases, with 16 bases left between them.

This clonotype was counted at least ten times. CDR3 bases: TGCAGTGCTAGAGGAGGAGGGAGGGTTGAGCAGTACTTC. Residues: CSARGGGRVEQYF. This chain uses TRBV20-1 with TRBJ2-7, with TRBD2 identical over 7 bases. The length of the CDR3 is 13 residues. With 1 base clipped from V and 7 bases from J, the junction kept 7 bases outside the gene matches. Per the germline V gene, CDR1 is DFQATT and CDR2 is SNEGSKA (reference sequence).